This TCR beta chain was documented in a study of blood T cell repertoires in COVID-19. Study context: The United States, Italy and Spain were the sources of the acute and convalescent COVID-19 samples. T cells, B-cell-depleted T cells, or PBMCs provided the cDNA or gDNA that served as material.

Germline CDR1 and CDR2: LGHDT and YNNKEL (reference sequence). This CDR3 has 15 amino acids. V was pared by 5 bases and J by 7 bases, with 8 bases of the junction left unmatched. In the authors' workflow: Reference gene primer amplification gave estimated nucleated cell counts. Method: immunoSEQ multiplex PCR; TCRdb's copy keeps in-frame clones and lacks some. The V and J calls and clone size were taken over from that table, and D and trimming were inferred from the DNA. The table has under 85,000 clones, roughly nine tenths seen once; the top ten hold more than 15%. This TCR was recovered from a man at least 80 years old in a cohort sampled during active COVID-19. The sequencing sample was made of peripheral blood. This chain links TRBV3-1 (or the pseudogene TRBV3-2) with TRBJ2-4; 10 bases are a match to TRBD1. The CDR3 bases are TGTGCCAGCAGCGGCACCGGGACAGGGGTGAACATTCAGTACTTC. Translation: CASSGTGTGVNIQYF.